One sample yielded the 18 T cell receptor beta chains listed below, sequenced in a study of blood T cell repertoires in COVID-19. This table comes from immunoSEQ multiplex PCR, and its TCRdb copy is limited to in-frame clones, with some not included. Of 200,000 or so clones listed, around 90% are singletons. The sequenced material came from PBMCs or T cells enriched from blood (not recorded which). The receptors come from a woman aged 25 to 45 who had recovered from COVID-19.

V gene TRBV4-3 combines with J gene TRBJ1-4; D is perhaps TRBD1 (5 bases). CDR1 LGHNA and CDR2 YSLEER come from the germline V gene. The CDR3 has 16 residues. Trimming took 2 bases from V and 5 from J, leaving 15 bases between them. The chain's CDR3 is CASSQHAGRVNEKLFF. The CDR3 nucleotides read TGCGCCAGCAGCCAACACGCCGGCAGGGTGAATGAAAAACTGTTTTTT.

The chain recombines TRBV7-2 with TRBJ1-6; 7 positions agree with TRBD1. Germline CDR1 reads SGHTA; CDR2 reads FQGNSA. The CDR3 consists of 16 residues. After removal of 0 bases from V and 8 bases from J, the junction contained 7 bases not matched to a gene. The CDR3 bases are TGTGCCAGCAGCTTAGCCGGGACAGCCGATGATTCACCCCTCCACTTT. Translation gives CASSLAGTADDSPLHF.

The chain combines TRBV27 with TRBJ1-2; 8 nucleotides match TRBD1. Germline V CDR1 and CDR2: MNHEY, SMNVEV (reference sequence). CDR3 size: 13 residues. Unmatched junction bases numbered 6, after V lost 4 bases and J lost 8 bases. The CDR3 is CASSSGTGGGYTF. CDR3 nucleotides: TGTGCCAGCAGTTCCGGGACAGGAGGAGGCTACACCTTC.

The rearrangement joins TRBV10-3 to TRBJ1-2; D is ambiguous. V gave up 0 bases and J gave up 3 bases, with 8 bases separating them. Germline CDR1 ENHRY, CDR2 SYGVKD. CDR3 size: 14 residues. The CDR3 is CAISESGRYYGYTF. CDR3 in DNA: TGTGCCATCAGTGAGTCCGGGAGGTACTATGGCTACACCTTC.

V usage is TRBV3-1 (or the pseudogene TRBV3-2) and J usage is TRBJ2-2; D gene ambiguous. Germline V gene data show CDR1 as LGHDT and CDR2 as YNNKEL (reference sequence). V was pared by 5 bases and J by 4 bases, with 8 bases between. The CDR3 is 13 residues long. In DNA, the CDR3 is TGTGCCAGCAGCAAACCAGGCACCGGGGAGCTGTTTTTT. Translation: CASSKPGTGELFF.

Here the CDR3 DNA reads TGTGCCAGCAGGGACAGGGGTGGGAATGAGCAGTTCTTC. It specifies CASRDRGGNEQFF. V usage is TRBV12-3 or TRBV12-4 and J usage is TRBJ2-1, with 9 bases lining up with TRBD1. The trim removed 6 bases at V and 7 bases at J, leaving 4 bases unmatched. The CDR3 consists of 13 residues.

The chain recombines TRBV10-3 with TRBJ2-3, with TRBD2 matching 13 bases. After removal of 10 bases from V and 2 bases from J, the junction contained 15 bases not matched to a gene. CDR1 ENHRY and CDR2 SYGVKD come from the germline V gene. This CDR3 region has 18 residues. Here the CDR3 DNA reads TGTGCCACCGGGCCGACTAGCGGGGGGCTCCTCTCCACAGATACGCAGTATTTT. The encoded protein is CATGPTSGGLLSTDTQYF.

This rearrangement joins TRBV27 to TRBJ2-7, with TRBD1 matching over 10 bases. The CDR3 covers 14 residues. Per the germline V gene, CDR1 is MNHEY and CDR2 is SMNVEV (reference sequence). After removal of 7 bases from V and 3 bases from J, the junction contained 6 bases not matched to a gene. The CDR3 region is CASTPGTGDYEQYF. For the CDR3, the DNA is TGTGCCAGCACCCCCGGGACAGGGGACTACGAGCAGTACTTC.

The CDR3 nucleotides are TGTGCCATCAGCGGGGAGAGGTACAATGAGCAGTTCTTC. Protein: CAISGERYNEQFF. This chain links TRBV10-3 with TRBJ2-1; a weak D match, TRBD2 (5 bases). Looked up from germline, CDR1 is ENHRY and CDR2 is SYGVKD. The CDR3 has 13 amino acids. Trimming took off 6 bases at V and 4 bases at J, with 10 bases between the two ends.

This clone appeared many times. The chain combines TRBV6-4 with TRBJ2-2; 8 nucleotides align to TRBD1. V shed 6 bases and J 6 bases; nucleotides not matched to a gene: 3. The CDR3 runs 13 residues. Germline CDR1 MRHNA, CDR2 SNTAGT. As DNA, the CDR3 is TGTGCCAGCAGACAGGGGGAGGCCGGGGAGCTGTTTTTT. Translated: CASRQGEAGELFF.

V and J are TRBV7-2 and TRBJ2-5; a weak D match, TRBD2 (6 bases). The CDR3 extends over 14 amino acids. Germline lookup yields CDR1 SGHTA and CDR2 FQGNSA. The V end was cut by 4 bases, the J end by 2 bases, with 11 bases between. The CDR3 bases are TGTGCCAGCAGCTCCCGGGGGAGGCAAGAGACCCAGTACTTC. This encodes CASSSRGRQETQYF.

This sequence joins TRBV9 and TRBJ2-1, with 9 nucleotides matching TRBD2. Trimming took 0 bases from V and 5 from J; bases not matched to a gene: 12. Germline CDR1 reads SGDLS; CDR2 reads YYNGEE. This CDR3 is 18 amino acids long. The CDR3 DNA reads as TGTGCCAGCAGCGTAGCTCCAGCTAAGACTAGCGGCGACAATGAGCAGTTCTTC. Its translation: CASSVAPAKTSGDNEQFF.

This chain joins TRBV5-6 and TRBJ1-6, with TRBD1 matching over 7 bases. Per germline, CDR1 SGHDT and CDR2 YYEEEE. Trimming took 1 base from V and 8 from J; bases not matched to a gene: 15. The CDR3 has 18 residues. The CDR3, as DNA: TGTGCCAGCAGCTTGCGCTTAGATATGACAGGGAGTTATTCACCCCTCCACTTT. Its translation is CASSLRLDMTGSYSPLHF.

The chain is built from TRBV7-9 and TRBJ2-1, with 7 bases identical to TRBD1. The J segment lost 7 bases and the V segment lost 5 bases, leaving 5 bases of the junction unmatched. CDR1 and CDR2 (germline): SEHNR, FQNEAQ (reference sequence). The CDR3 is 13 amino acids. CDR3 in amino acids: CASSDDRVNEQFF. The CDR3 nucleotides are TGTGCCAGCAGCGACGACAGGGTGAATGAGCAGTTCTTC.

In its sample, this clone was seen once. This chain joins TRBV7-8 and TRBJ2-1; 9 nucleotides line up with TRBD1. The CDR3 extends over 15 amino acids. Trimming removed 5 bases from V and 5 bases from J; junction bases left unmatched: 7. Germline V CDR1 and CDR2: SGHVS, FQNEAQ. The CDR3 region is CASSIDRGGNNEQFF. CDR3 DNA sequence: TGTGCCAGCAGCATCGACAGGGGGGGTAACAATGAGCAGTTCTTC.

CDR3 DNA: TGTGCCAGCAGTGTGCCGGGAAGTAGAGGCAGGGGATACAATGAGCAGTTCTTC. Its translation is CASSVPGSRGRGYNEQFF. The chain couples TRBV2 to TRBJ2-1, with a tentative D call TRBD1 (6 bases). The CDR3 runs to 18 residues. Germline-derived CDR1 and CDR2 are SNHLY and FYNNEI. The V end was cut by 4 bases, the J end by 4 bases, with 23 bases between.

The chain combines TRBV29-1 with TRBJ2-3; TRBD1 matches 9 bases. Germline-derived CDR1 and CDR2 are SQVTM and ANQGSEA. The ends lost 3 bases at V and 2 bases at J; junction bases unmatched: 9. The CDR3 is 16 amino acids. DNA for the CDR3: TGCAGCGTTGAGGGGGCAGGGACAGGGCTCACAGATACGCAGTATTTT. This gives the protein CSVEGAGTGLTDTQYF.

The CDR3 coding sequence is TGTGCCAGCTCAAGTTTGACAGGGCCCAACACCGGGGAGCTGTTTTTT. Its translation is CASSSLTGPNTGELFF. The V and J genes are TRBV18 and TRBJ2-2; 7 positions match TRBD1. Germline V lookup: CDR1 KGHSH, CDR2 LQKENI. The ends lost 5 bases at V and 2 bases at J; junction bases unmatched: 8. The length of the CDR3 is 16 residues.